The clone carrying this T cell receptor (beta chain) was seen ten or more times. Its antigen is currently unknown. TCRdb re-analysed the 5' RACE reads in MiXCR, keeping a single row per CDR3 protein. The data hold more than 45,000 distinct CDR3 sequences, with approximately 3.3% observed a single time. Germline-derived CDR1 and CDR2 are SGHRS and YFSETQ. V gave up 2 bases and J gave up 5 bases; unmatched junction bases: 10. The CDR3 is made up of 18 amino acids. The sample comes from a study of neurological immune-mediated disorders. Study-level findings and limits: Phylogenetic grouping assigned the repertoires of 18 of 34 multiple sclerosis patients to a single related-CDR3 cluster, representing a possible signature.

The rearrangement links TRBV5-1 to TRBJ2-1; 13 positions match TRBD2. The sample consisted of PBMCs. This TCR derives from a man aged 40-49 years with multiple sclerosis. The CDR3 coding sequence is TGCGCCAGCAGCTTTGGACTAGCGGGGGAATATAGGGACAATGAGCAGTTCTTC. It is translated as CASSFGLAGEYRDNEQFF.